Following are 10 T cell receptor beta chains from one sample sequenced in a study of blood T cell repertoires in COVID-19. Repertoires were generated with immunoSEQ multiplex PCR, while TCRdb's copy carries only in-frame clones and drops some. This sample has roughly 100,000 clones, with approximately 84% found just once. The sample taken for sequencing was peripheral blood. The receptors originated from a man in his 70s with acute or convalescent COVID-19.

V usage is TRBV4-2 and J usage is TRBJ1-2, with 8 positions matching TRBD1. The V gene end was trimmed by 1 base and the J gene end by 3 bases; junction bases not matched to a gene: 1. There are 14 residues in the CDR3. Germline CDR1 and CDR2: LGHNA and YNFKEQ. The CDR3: CASSQATGDYGYTF. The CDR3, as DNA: TGTGCCAGCAGCCAAGCGACAGGGGACTATGGCTACACCTTC.

DNA of the CDR3: TGCGCCAGCAGCCTCGGGGGAGCAGGACCGAACACCGGGGAGCTGTTTTTT. Amino acid sequence: CASSLGGAGPNTGELFF. V is TRBV5-1 and J is TRBJ2-2; D is perhaps TRBD2 (6 bases). The CDR3 extends over 17 amino acids. Germline V gives CDR1 SGHRS, CDR2 YFSETQ. V was trimmed by 4 bases and J by 0 bases, leaving 16 bases between them.

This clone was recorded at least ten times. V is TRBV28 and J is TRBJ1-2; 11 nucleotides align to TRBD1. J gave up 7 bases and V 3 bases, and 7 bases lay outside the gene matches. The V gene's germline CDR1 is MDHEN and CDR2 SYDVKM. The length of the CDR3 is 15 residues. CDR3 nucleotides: TGTGCCAGCAGTTTCGGGACAGGGGGTATTGGTGGCTACACCTTC. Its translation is CASSFGTGGIGGYTF.

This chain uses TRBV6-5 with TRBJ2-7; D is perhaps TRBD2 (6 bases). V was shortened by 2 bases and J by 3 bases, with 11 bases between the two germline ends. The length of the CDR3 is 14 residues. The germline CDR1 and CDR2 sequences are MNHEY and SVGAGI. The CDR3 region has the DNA TGTGCCAGCAGTTACGGCGGGGTCCGCTACGAGCAGTACTTC. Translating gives CASSYGGVRYEQYF.

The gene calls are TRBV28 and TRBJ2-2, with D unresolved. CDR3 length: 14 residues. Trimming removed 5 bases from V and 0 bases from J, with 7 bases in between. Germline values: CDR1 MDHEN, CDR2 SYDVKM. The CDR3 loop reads CASSNLANTGELFF. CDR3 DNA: TGTGCCAGCAGTAACTTAGCGAACACCGGGGAGCTGTTTTTT.

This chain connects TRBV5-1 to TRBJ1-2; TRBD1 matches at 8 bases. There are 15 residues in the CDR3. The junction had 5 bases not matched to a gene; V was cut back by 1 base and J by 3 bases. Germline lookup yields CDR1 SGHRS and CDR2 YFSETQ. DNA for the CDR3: TGCGCCAGCAGCTTGCGATCGGACAGGGACTATGGCTACACCTTC. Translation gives CASSLRSDRDYGYTF. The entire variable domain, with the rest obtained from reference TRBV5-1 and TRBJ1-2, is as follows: KAGVTQTPRYLIKTRGQQVTLSCSPISGHRSVSWYQQTPGQGLQFLFEYFSETQRNKGNFPGRFSGRQFSNSRSEMNVSTLELGDSALYLCASSLRSDRDYGYTFGSGTRLTVV.

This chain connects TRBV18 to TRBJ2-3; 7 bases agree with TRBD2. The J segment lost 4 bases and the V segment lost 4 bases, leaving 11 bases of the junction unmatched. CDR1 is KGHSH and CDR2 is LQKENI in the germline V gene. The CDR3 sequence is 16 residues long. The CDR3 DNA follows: TGTGCCAGCTCACTGAGGACACTAGCGACTGCAGATACGCAGTATTTT. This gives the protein CASSLRTLATADTQYF.

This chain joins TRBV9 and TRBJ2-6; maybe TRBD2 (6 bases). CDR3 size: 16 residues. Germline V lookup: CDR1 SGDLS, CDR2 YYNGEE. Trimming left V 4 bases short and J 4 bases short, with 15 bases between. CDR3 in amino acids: CASSPGEVSGANVLTF. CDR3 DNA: TGTGCCAGCAGCCCGGGGGAGGTTTCAGGGGCCAACGTCCTGACTTTC.

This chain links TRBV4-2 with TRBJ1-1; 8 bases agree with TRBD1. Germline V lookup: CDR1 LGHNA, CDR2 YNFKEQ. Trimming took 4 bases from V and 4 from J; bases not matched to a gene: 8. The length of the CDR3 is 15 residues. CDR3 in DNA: TGTGCCAGCAGCCGACCGGGACAGGCGGTCACTGAAGCTTTCTTT. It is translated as CASSRPGQAVTEAFF.

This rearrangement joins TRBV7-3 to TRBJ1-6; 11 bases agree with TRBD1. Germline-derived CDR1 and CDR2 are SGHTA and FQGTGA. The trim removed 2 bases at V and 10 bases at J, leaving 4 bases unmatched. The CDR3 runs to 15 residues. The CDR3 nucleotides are TGTGCCAGCAGCTTAGGGGGACAGGGGGGATCACCCCTCCACTTT. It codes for CASSLGGQGGSPLHF.